These 32 T cell receptor beta chains came from one sample sequenced in a study of CD8+CD57+ T cells in acquired aplastic anemia. Profiling that covered TCR beta VDJ and CDR3 relied on genomic DNA as its template. TCRdb reprocessed the reads with MiXCR, giving one entry per CDR3 protein. The sample gives approximately 220,000 distinct CDR3 sequences, approximately 50% of which show up once; 7.8% is in the top ten. In patients chosen for sequencing, flow cytometry had shown CD8+CD57+ cell expansion. Sequenced sample: sorted CD4+, CD8+, or CD8+CD57+ T cells (not recorded which) from PBMCs. These receptors all come from a human donor with aplastic anemia.

This clonotype has a single count. The chain carries TRBV19 and TRBJ1-2, with 8 bases identical to TRBD1. After removal of 10 bases from V and 4 bases from J, the junction contained 8 bases not matched to a gene. This CDR3 is built from 13 residues. Germline CDR1 LNHDA, CDR2 SQIVND (reference sequence). In nucleotides, the CDR3 is TGTGCCACCGCGACAGGGGAGGGCTATGGCTACACCTTC. Its translation is CATATGEGYGYTF.

This chain connects TRBV2 to TRBJ1-1; perhaps TRBD1 as D (5 bases). In germline, CDR1 is SNHLY, CDR2 FYNNEI. Trimming took off 6 bases at V and 5 bases at J, with 16 bases between the two ends. The CDR3 runs 14 residues. The CDR3 is CASSGLAGDTEAFF. The CDR3 DNA follows: TGTGCCAGCAGCGGACTAGCGGGGGATACTGAAGCTTTCTTT. Complete variable domain (other parts from reference TRBV2 and TRBJ1-1): EPEVTQTPSHQVTQMGQEVILRCVPISNHLYFYWYRQILGQKVEFLVSFYNNEISEKSEIFDDQFSVERPDGSNFTLKIRSTKLEDSAMYFCASSGLAGDTEAFFGQGTRLTVV.

This clonotype occurred many times. The rearrangement joins TRBV10-3 to TRBJ2-1, with D possibly called TRBD1 or TRBD2 (5 bases each). The length of the CDR3 is 16 residues. Germline CDR1 and CDR2: ENHRY and SYGVKD. Trimming left V 1 base short and J 0 bases short, with 10 bases between. DNA of the CDR3: TGTGCCATCAGTGAGTGGGGACGGAGCTCCTACAATGAGCAGTTCTTC. As protein: CAISEWGRSSYNEQFF.

This chain uses TRBV19 with TRBJ1-2, with no clear D. This CDR3 has 16 amino acids. Trimming removed 3 bases at V and 2 bases at J, with 16 bases between. Germline assignment: CDR1 LNHDA and CDR2 SQIVND (reference sequence). The CDR3 sequence: CASSIESWSLNYGYTF. The CDR3 DNA reads as TGTGCCAGTAGTATTGAAAGTTGGAGCCTCAACTATGGCTACACCTTC.

This clonotype has a handful of counts. The chain uses TRBV30 and TRBJ1-5; D not certain. Germline CDR1 GTSNPN, CDR2 SVGIG (reference sequence). The V end lost 1 base, the J end lost 2 bases, and 12 bases lay between the germline ends. There are 15 residues in the CDR3. The CDR3 spells CAWSEAGGGNQPQHF. CDR3 bases: TGTGCCTGGAGTGAGGCAGGTGGGGGCAATCAGCCCCAGCATTTT.

This rearrangement joins TRBV4-1 to TRBJ1-1; perhaps TRBD1 as D (5 bases). Trimming left V 0 bases short and J 0 bases short, with 8 bases between. The CDR3 length is 15 residues. Germline assignment: CDR1 MGHRA and CDR2 YSYEKL. CDR3 amino acids: CASSQDSGMNTEAFF. The CDR3 DNA reads as TGCGCCAGCAGCCAAGATTCAGGGATGAACACTGAAGCTTTCTTT.

The chain has TRBV5-1 and TRBJ1-4; D call uncertain. Trimming left V 3 bases short and J 0 bases short, with 12 bases between. Germline CDR1 SGHRS, CDR2 YFSETQ. The CDR3 consists of 16 residues. CDR3 DNA: TGCGCCAGCAGCTATAAACCAGAAGCAACTAATGAAAAACTGTTTTTT. Translating gives CASSYKPEATNEKLFF.

This clonotype appeared many times. The chain couples TRBV5-1 to TRBJ1-3, with D perhaps matching TRBD1 (6 bases). From germline, CDR1 is SGHRS and CDR2 YFSETQ. Trimming cost V 2 bases and J 2 bases, with 8 bases left between them. CDR3 length: 14 residues. The CDR3 DNA reads TGCGCCAGCAGCTTTACAGGGCCTGGAAACACCATATATTTT. Its protein product is CASSFTGPGNTIYF. The entire variable domain, with the rest obtained from reference TRBV5-1 and TRBJ1-3, is as follows: KAGVTQTPRYLIKTRGQQVTLSCSPISGHRSVSWYQQTPGQGLQFLFEYFSETQRNKGNFPGRFSGRQFSNSRSEMNVSTLELGDSALYLCASSFTGPGNTIYFGEGSWLTVV.

The chain links TRBV30 to TRBJ1-1, with D unclear. Trimming left V 1 base short and J 3 bases short, with 9 bases between. This CDR3 spans 13 amino acids. Germline-derived CDR1 and CDR2 are GTSNPN and SVGIG (reference sequence). The chain's CDR3 is CAWSGETDTEAFF. In DNA, the CDR3 is TGTGCCTGGAGTGGTGAGACGGACACTGAAGCTTTCTTT.

This clonotype was detected ten times or more. The rearrangement links TRBV2 to TRBJ2-7, with 9 bases matching TRBD2. The CDR3 sequence is 15 residues long. Germline CDR1 is SNHLY and CDR2 is FYNNEI. The V segment lost 3 bases and the J segment 3 bases; nucleotides outside the gene matches: 6. The CDR3 sequence: CASSEASGAHYEQYF. The CDR3 DNA reads as TGTGCCAGCAGTGAGGCTAGCGGGGCCCACTACGAGCAGTACTTC.

This rearrangement joins TRBV9 to TRBJ2-7; TRBD1 matches 8 bases. The V gene end was trimmed by 4 bases and the J gene end by 2 bases; junction bases not matched to a gene: 5. This CDR3 contains 14 residues. CDR1 SGDLS and CDR2 YYNGEE come from the germline V gene. CDR3 bases: TGTGCCAGCAGCATGCAGGGGGCCACCTACGAGCAGTACTTC. Its translation: CASSMQGATYEQYF.

The rearrangement joins TRBV6-5 to TRBJ2-1; D may correspond to TRBD1 or TRBD2 (5 bases each). V was clipped by 2 bases and J by 4 bases, with 27 bases between them. The germline V gene has CDR1 MNHEY and CDR2 SVGAGI. The CDR3 sequence is 20 residues long. This CDR3 is CASSYPNGISNRPPYNEQFF. The CDR3 nucleotides read TGTGCCAGCAGTTACCCGAACGGGATTTCCAACAGGCCACCTTACAATGAGCAGTTCTTC.

Details on this clonotype: At one end the junction does not follow the germline gene, possibly because of a read error. The chain has TRBV7-7 and TRBJ2-3, with a tentative D call TRBD2 (6 bases). The germline V gene has CDR1 SSHAT and CDR2 FNYEAQ (reference sequence). The CDR3 is 13 amino acids. CDR3 region: CASSSRLEDTQYF. CDR3 nucleotide sequence: TGTGCTAGCAGCTCTCGACTAGAGGATACGCAGTATTTT.

This clonotype was observed at least ten times. The rearrangement uses TRBV30 and TRBJ1-6, with a possible D match to TRBD1 (6 bases). Per the germline V gene, CDR1 is GTSNPN and CDR2 is SVGIG (reference sequence). V was cut by 5 bases and J by 1 base, with 12 bases left in between. The length of the CDR3 is 15 residues. This chain's CDR3 is CAWLDRASYNSPLHF. DNA of the CDR3: TGTGCCTGGTTGGACAGAGCGTCCTATAATTCACCCCTCCACTTT.

The chain employs TRBV25-1 and TRBJ1-3; D is undetermined. This CDR3 region has 12 residues. Germline values: CDR1 MGHDK, CDR2 SYGVNS. The V end lost 11 bases, the J end lost 0 bases, and 8 bases lay between the germline ends. The CDR3 loop is CARKDSGNTIYF. CDR3 nucleotides: TGTGCCCGCAAAGACTCTGGAAACACCATATATTTT.

In this sample, this clonotype turned up a few times. Possible read error: a much larger clone is one base away. This sequence joins TRBV10-2 and TRBJ2-3; 9 nucleotides match TRBD2. Looked up from germline, CDR1 is WSHSY and CDR2 is SAAADI. The CDR3 has 16 residues. The CDR3 coding sequence is TGTGCCAGCGCGGAGGTAGCGGGAGACGGGGCAGATACGCAGTATTTT. Translating it yields CASAEVAGDGADTQYF.

This clonotype qualifies as large. The CDR3 DNA follows: TGTGCCAGCAGCTTCCGGGACTCGAACACAGATACGCAGTATTTT. It codes for CASSFRDSNTDTQYF. The chain joins TRBV7-2 to TRBJ2-7, with D possibly TRBD2 on 6 matching bases. The tail of the sequence fits TRBJ2-3 better, so the J call may be wrong. The CDR3 consists of 15 residues. The V gene's germline CDR1 is SGHTA and CDR2 FQGNSA.

In this sample, this clonotype turned up many times. Its ends do not fully match the called genes, so a read error is possible. The V call is TRBV10-3, the J call TRBJ2-7; D perhaps matches TRBD1 (5 bases). This CDR3 region has 11 residues. Germline V CDR1 and CDR2: ENHRY, SYGVKD. CDR3 DNA sequence: TGTGCCGTCAGGGTTGGCTACGAGCAGTACTTC. It encodes CAVRVGYEQYF.

This clonotype was counted many times. This chain connects TRBV7-8 to TRBJ1-1; D is unclear. With 3 bases removed from V and 3 bases from J, the gap between germline ends came to 8 bases. Germline CDR1 and CDR2: SGHVS and FQNEAQ. CDR3 size: 13 residues. The CDR3 nucleotides are TGTGCCAGCAGCTTTAGTTCCGACACTGAAGCTTTCTTT. Protein product: CASSFSSDTEAFF.

Turning to this clonotype: Relative to the germline gene, one junction end is altered; a read error may explain this. The rearrangement uses TRBV6-4 and TRBJ1-1; 10 bases map to TRBD1. Germline CDR1 reads MRHNA; CDR2 reads SNTAGT. This CDR3 comprises 15 residues. The CDR3 DNA sequence: TGTGCCAACAGTGACTCGACAGGGGGCTACAATGAGCAGTTCTTT. Its translation: CANSDSTGGYNEQFF.

This clonotype was seen only once. One end of the junction varies from germline; a read error may be responsible. The chain recombines TRBV10-3 with TRBJ2-1; 9 nucleotides align to TRBD2. CDR1 is ENHRY, CDR2 SYGVKD, per germline. This CDR3 region has 17 residues. CDR3 sequence: CASSEDGRGGSYNEQFF. CDR3 DNA sequence: TGTGCCAGCAGTGAAGATGGGCGGGGGGGTTCCTACAATGAGCAGTTCTTC.

Note on this clonotype: The junction departs from germline at one end; a sequencing error may be responsible. V gene TRBV6-1 combines with J gene TRBJ2-7, with 8 bases matching TRBD1. The CDR3 is made up of 15 amino acids. Per germline, CDR1 MNHNS and CDR2 SASEGT. As DNA, the CDR3 is TGTGCCAGCAGTGTCTCGAGGACAGGGACCTACAAGCAGTACTTC. Translated: CASSVSRTGTYKQYF.

CDR3: CAIKGDRLMHEQYF. CDR3 DNA sequence: TGTGCCATCAAAGGGGACAGACTCATGCACGAGCAGTACTTC. This chain uses TRBV7-9 with TRBJ2-7; TRBD1 matches at 7 bases. This CDR3 is built from 14 residues. The J segment lost 5 bases and the V segment lost 10 bases, leaving 14 bases of the junction unmatched. The V gene's germline CDR1 is SEHNR and CDR2 FQNEAQ (reference sequence).

This rearrangement joins TRBV30 to TRBJ1-5; D call uncertain. The V end lost 4 bases, the J end lost 4 bases, and 14 bases lay between the germline ends. From germline, CDR1 is GTSNPN and CDR2 SVGIG (reference sequence). The CDR3 has 14 residues. Written as DNA, the CDR3 is TGTGCCTGGATCCGACCCGAGGAAAATCAGCCCCAGCATTTT. It is translated as CAWIRPEENQPQHF.

This clonotype was seen a handful of times. The chain employs TRBV5-4 and TRBJ2-7, with D perhaps matching TRBD1 or TRBD2 (5 bases each). V was cut by 2 bases and J by 6 bases, with 9 bases left in between. CDR1 and CDR2 from the germline V gene are SGHNT and YYREEE (reference sequence). This CDR3 has 12 residues. CDR3 nucleotides: TGTGCCAGCAGCTTCGGGGCGACCGAGCAGTACTTC. This sequence encodes CASSFGATEQYF.

This clonotype was found many times. The genes are TRBV5-1 and TRBJ2-1; 7 bases fit TRBD1. V lost 4 bases and J lost 2; bases outside the gene matches: 12. Germline-derived CDR1 and CDR2 are SGHRS and YFSETQ. CDR3 length equals 17 residues. CDR3 DNA sequence: TGCGCCAGCAGCCCCAATATTCCGGGACAGCCCTACAATGAGCAGTTCTTC. This encodes CASSPNIPGQPYNEQFF.

This clonotype was seen repeatedly, ten times or more. The chain links TRBV7-8 to TRBJ1-6, with TRBD1 as a possible D gene (6 bases). Trimming removed 4 bases at V and 1 base at J, with 11 bases between. The V gene's germline CDR1 is SGHVS and CDR2 FQNEAQ. The CDR3 loop spans 16 amino acids. CDR3 nucleotide sequence: TGTGCCAGCAGCTCCACAGGGAAGTCCTATAATTCACCCCTCCACTTT. Translation gives CASSSTGKSYNSPLHF.

In the case of this clonotype: A much larger clone is a single base away; this may be a read error. The chain is built from TRBV30 and TRBJ1-2, with D unresolved. The germline gives CDR1 GTSNPN, CDR2 SVGIG (reference sequence). This CDR3 contains 12 residues. CDR3 nucleotide sequence: TGTGCCGGGCACTCGGCGAACTATGGCCACACCTTC. Amino acids: CAGHSANYGHTF.

At least ten counts were recorded for this clonotype. The V and J genes are TRBV4-3 and TRBJ1-2, with unresolved D. This CDR3 contains 13 residues. V gave up 0 bases and J gave up 6 bases, with 8 bases separating them. Germline assignment: CDR1 LGHNA and CDR2 YSLEER. The CDR3 region has the DNA TGCGCCAGCAGCCAAGACGGCCCAAATGGCTACACCTTC. It translates to CASSQDGPNGYTF.

This clonotype was recorded a few times. V gene TRBV12-5 combines with J gene TRBJ2-7; no definite D call. The germline V and J ends were trimmed by 5 bases and 1 base, with 15 bases remaining between them. Germline CDR1 is LGHNT and CDR2 is FRNRAP. The CDR3 has 15 residues. CDR3: CASGMYRRPSYEQYF. DNA for the CDR3: TGTGCTAGTGGTATGTATCGCAGGCCATCCTACGAGCAGTACTTC.

Details on this clonotype: A much bigger clone sits one base away, suggesting this may be a read error. V usage is TRBV6-2 or TRBV6-3 and J usage is TRBJ1-1; D remains unclear. Germline V gene data show CDR1 as MNHEY and CDR2 as SVGEGT. The V end was cut by 3 bases, the J end by 5 bases, with 13 bases between. The CDR3 is 14 amino acids. CDR3 sequence reads: CASSYGGLGTEAFF. CDR3 DNA: TGTGCCAGCAGTTATGGAGGGCTTGGAACTGAAGCTTTCTTT.

As to this clonotype: A read error may explain this, as a much larger clone is one base away. The chain recombines TRBV7-9 with TRBJ2-3; 7 bases are shared with TRBD2. There are 16 residues in the CDR3. CDR1 and CDR2 from the germline V gene are SEHNR and FQNEAQ (reference sequence). CDR3 loop: CASSLVLGGEADAQYF. The DNA for the CDR3 is TGTGCCAGCAGCTTAGTACTGGGGGGGGAGGCAGATGCGCAGTATTTT.